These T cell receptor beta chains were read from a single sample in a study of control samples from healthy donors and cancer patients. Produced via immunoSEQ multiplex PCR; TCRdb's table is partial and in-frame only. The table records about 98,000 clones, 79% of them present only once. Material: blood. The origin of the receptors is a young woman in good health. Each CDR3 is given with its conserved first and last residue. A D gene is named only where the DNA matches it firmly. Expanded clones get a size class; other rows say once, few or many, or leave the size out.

CDR3 protein: CASSAPAAYQETQYF
CDR3 DNA: TGTGCCAGCAGCGCCCCGGCGGCGTACCAAGAGACCCAGTACTTC
D gene: .
clone size: .
V gene: TRBV7-2
J gene: TRBJ2-5

CDR3 protein: CASSIVRGATDSFF
CDR3 DNA: TGTGCCAGTAGTATAGTGAGGGGGGCGACCGATTCTTTCTTT
D gene: .
clone size: .
V gene: TRBV19
J gene: TRBJ1-1

CDR3 protein: CASSPDRGWASANEQFF
CDR3 DNA: TGTGCCAGCTCCCCCGACAGGGGTTGGGCTTCGGCGAATGAGCAGTTCTTC
D gene: TRBD1
clone size: .
V gene: TRBV18
J gene: TRBJ2-1

CDR3 protein: CASLPTGLSYNEQFF
CDR3 DNA: TGTGCCAGCTTACCGACAGGCCTATCCTACAATGAGCAGTTCTTC
D gene: .
clone size: .
V gene: TRBV14
J gene: TRBJ2-1

CDR3 protein: CASSYGGTLSSYEQYF
CDR3 DNA: TGTGCCAGCAGTTACGGAGGTACGTTGAGCTCCTACGAGCAGTACTTC
D gene: .
clone size: .
V gene: TRBV6-2/TRBV6-3
J gene: TRBJ2-7

CDR3 protein: CASSGTSGGYEQYF
CDR3 DNA: TGCGCCAGCAGTGGGACTAGCGGAGGATACGAGCAGTACTTC
D gene: TRBD2
clone size: few
V gene: TRBV10-1
J gene: TRBJ2-7

CDR3 protein: CASSPGGLIPFF
CDR3 DNA: TGTGCCAGCAGCCCGGGGGGTTTAATCCCTTTCTTT
D gene: .
clone size: few
V gene: TRBV2
J gene: TRBJ1-1

CDR3 protein: CAKSGTGGAPSGANVLTF
CDR3 DNA: TGTGCCAAATCCGGGACAGGGGGCGCCCCCTCCGGGGCCAACGTCCTGACTTTC
D gene: TRBD1
clone size: .
V gene: TRBV19
J gene: TRBJ2-6

CDR3 protein: CASSVDASAYYGYTF
CDR3 DNA: TGTGCCAGCAGCGTAGATGCCTCAGCTTACTATGGCTACACCTTC
D gene: .
clone size: .
V gene: TRBV9
J gene: TRBJ1-2

CDR3 protein: CASSPRRPGTGNSPLHF
CDR3 DNA: TGTGCCAGCAGCCCAAGACGGCCCGGGACAGGGAATTCACCCCTCCACTTT
D gene: TRBD1
clone size: .
V gene: TRBV14
J gene: TRBJ1-6

CDR3 protein: CASSAGTSGGATQYF
CDR3 DNA: TGTGCCAGCAGTGCCGGGACTAGCGGGGGGGCTACGCAGTATTTT
D gene: TRBD2
clone size: .
V gene: TRBV2
J gene: TRBJ2-3

CDR3 protein: CASRPLRFNYGYTF
CDR3 DNA: TGTGCCAGCAGACCCTTAAGGTTTAACTATGGCTACACCTTC
D gene: .
clone size: .
V gene: TRBV27
J gene: TRBJ1-2

CDR3 protein: CSVEREKAYGYTF
CDR3 DNA: TGCAGCGTTGAAAGAGAAAAGGCCTATGGCTACACCTTC
D gene: .
clone size: .
V gene: TRBV29-1
J gene: TRBJ1-2

CDR3 protein: CASRRLAGGGETQYF
CDR3 DNA: TGTGCCAGCAGACGATTAGCGGGGGGCGGAGAGACCCAGTACTTC
D gene: TRBD2
clone size: .
V gene: TRBV3-1/TRBV3-2
J gene: TRBJ2-5

CDR3 protein: CASSQSSGGNNEQFF
CDR3 DNA: TGTGCCAGCAGCCAAAGCAGCGGGGGGAACAATGAGCAGTTCTTC
D gene: TRBD2
clone size: .
V gene: TRBV14
J gene: TRBJ2-1

CDR3 protein: CASSQTGRQGGPGELFF
CDR3 DNA: TGCGCCAGCAGTCAAACGGGCCGGCAGGGCGGTCCCGGGGAGCTGTTTTTT
D gene: .
clone size: .
V gene: TRBV23-1
J gene: TRBJ2-2

CDR3 protein: CASSLAERGGGELFF
CDR3 DNA: TGTGCCAGCAGCTTGGCAGAGCGGGGGGGCGGGGAGCTGTTTTTT
D gene: TRBD2
clone size: .
V gene: TRBV5-4
J gene: TRBJ2-2

CDR3 protein: CASSLADGDGYTF
CDR3 DNA: TGTGCCAGCAGCTTAGCGGACGGTGATGGCTACACCTTC
D gene: .
clone size: .
V gene: TRBV7-8
J gene: TRBJ1-2

CDR3 protein: CASSYYLNTEAFF
CDR3 DNA: TGTGCCAGCAGTTACTACCTGAACACTGAAGCTTTCTTT
D gene: .
clone size: .
V gene: TRBV6-5
J gene: TRBJ1-1

CDR3 protein: CASSHGTGPYEQYF
CDR3 DNA: TGCGCCAGCAGCCATGGGACAGGGCCCTACGAGCAGTACTTC
D gene: TRBD1
clone size: .
V gene: TRBV4-1
J gene: TRBJ2-7

CDR3 protein: CSASRTDTQYF
CDR3 DNA: TGCAGTGCTAGTCGTACAGATACGCAGTATTTT
D gene: .
clone size: .
V gene: TRBV20-1
J gene: TRBJ2-3

CDR3 protein: CASSVAGRRPNTGELFF
CDR3 DNA: TGTGCCAGCAGTGTGGCGGGCCGCCGTCCGAACACCGGGGAGCTGTTTTTT
D gene: .
clone size: .
V gene: TRBV6-1
J gene: TRBJ2-2

CDR3 protein: CACDPGTAGEQYF
CDR3 DNA: TGTGCCTGTGATCCCGGGACCGCGGGGGAGCAGTACTTC
D gene: .
clone size: .
V gene: TRBV30
J gene: TRBJ2-7

CDR3 protein: CASSYRANYGYTF
CDR3 DNA: TGTGCCAGCAGTTACAGGGCTAACTATGGCTACACCTTC
D gene: .
clone size: few
V gene: TRBV6-2/TRBV6-3
J gene: TRBJ1-2

CDR3 protein: CAWRDTGARAPLHF
CDR3 DNA: TGTGCCTGGAGGGATACAGGGGCCCGGGCACCCCTCCACTTT
D gene: TRBD1
clone size: .
V gene: TRBV30
J gene: TRBJ1-6

CDR3 protein: CASSEGGGMNQPQHF
CDR3 DNA: TGTGCCAGCAGTGAAGGAGGCGGAATGAATCAGCCCCAGCATTTT
D gene: .
clone size: few
V gene: TRBV6-1
J gene: TRBJ1-5

CDR3 protein: CASSQTSNTGELFF
CDR3 DNA: TGTGCCAGCTCTCAGACATCGAACACCGGGGAGCTGTTTTTT
D gene: .
clone size: .
V gene: TRBV18
J gene: TRBJ2-2

CDR3 protein: CASSFLGRFNEQFF
CDR3 DNA: TGTGCCAGCAGCTTTCTGGGAAGATTCAATGAGCAGTTCTTC
D gene: .
clone size: .
V gene: TRBV7-2
J gene: TRBJ2-1

CDR3 protein: CASRDRGGRDEKLFF
CDR3 DNA: TGTGCCAGTAGGGATAGGGGGGGCCGTGATGAAAAACTGTTTTTT
D gene: .
clone size: .
V gene: TRBV19
J gene: TRBJ1-4

CDR3 protein: CASSGGDDSGNTIYF
CDR3 DNA: TGTGCCAGCAGCGGCGGGGACGACTCTGGAAACACCATATATTTT
D gene: .
clone size: .
V gene: TRBV9
J gene: TRBJ1-3

CDR3 protein: CSVAQSNEKLFF
CDR3 DNA: TGCAGCGTTGCCCAGAGTAATGAAAAACTGTTTTTT
D gene: .
clone size: .
V gene: TRBV29-1
J gene: TRBJ1-4

CDR3 protein: CATSDLFSNQPQHF
CDR3 DNA: TGTGCCACCAGTGATTTGTTTAGCAATCAGCCCCAGCATTTT
D gene: .
clone size: .
V gene: TRBV24-1
J gene: TRBJ1-5

CDR3 protein: CASSQGPASPEAFF
CDR3 DNA: TGCGCCAGCAGCCAAGGCCCCGCGTCCCCTGAAGCTTTCTTT
D gene: .
clone size: .
V gene: TRBV4-3
J gene: TRBJ1-1

CDR3 protein: CSAFNRGGYTF
CDR3 DNA: TGCAGTGCTTTTAACAGGGGAGGCTACACCTTC
D gene: TRBD1
clone size: once
V gene: TRBV20-1
J gene: TRBJ1-2

CDR3 protein: CASSVFTGTGLGSPLHF
CDR3 DNA: TGTGCCAGCAGTGTATTTACCGGGACAGGGTTGGGTTCACCCCTCCACTTT
D gene: TRBD1
clone size: .
V gene: TRBV25-1
J gene: TRBJ1-6

CDR3 protein: CAWSVEGSTEAFF
CDR3 DNA: TGTGCCTGGAGTGTAGAAGGGAGCACTGAAGCTTTCTTT
D gene: .
clone size: few
V gene: TRBV30
J gene: TRBJ1-1

CDR3 protein: CASSVRDLTVNTGELFF
CDR3 DNA: TGTGCCAGCTCGGTCCGGGACCTTACCGTCAACACCGGGGAGCTGTTTTTT
D gene: .
clone size: .
V gene: TRBV18
J gene: TRBJ2-2

CDR3 protein: CASSYHQGGWQETQYF
CDR3 DNA: TGTGCCAGCAGTTATCATCAGGGGGGATGGCAAGAGACCCAGTACTTC
D gene: .
clone size: few
V gene: TRBV6-2/TRBV6-3
J gene: TRBJ2-5

CDR3 protein: CASSLNREAFF
CDR3 DNA: TGCGCCAGCAGCTTGAACAGAGAAGCTTTCTTT
D gene: .
clone size: .
V gene: TRBV5-1
J gene: TRBJ1-1

CDR3 protein: CASSLGQGERTGELFF
CDR3 DNA: TGTGCCAGCAGTCTGGGACAGGGGGAAAGGACCGGGGAGCTGTTTTTT
D gene: TRBD1
clone size: .
V gene: TRBV6-6
J gene: TRBJ2-2

CDR3 protein: CASRPRVSTGELFF
CDR3 DNA: TGTGCCAGCAGGCCCCGTGTTAGTACCGGGGAGCTGTTTTTT
D gene: .
clone size: .
V gene: TRBV5-4
J gene: TRBJ2-2

CDR3 protein: CASRQGQGELHF
CDR3 DNA: TGTGCCAGTAGGCAAGGACAGGGTGAGTTGCATTTT
D gene: TRBD1
clone size: .
V gene: TRBV19
J gene: TRBJ1-5

CDR3 protein: CASSAGTSGRQETQYF
CDR3 DNA: TGTGCCAGCAGCGCCGGGACTAGCGGGAGACAAGAGACCCAGTACTTC
D gene: TRBD2
clone size: .
V gene: TRBV5-4
J gene: TRBJ2-5

CDR3 protein: CASSGWGDRAYEQYF
CDR3 DNA: TGTGCCAGCAGCGGTTGGGGGGACAGAGCCTACGAGCAGTACTTC
D gene: .
clone size: .
V gene: TRBV3-1/TRBV3-2
J gene: TRBJ2-7

CDR3 protein: CASGLPQRGGSGELFF
CDR3 DNA: TGTGCCAGCGGCCTCCCCCAGCGGGGGGGCTCCGGGGAGCTGTTTTTT
D gene: TRBD2
clone size: few
V gene: TRBV9
J gene: TRBJ2-2

CDR3 protein: CASSIGQVANEKLFF
CDR3 DNA: TGTGCCAGTAGTATCGGACAGGTAGCTAATGAAAAACTGTTTTTT
D gene: TRBD1
clone size: .
V gene: TRBV19
J gene: TRBJ1-4

CDR3 protein: CASSEPSGGPYGYTF
CDR3 DNA: TGTGCCAGCAGTGAGCCATCGGGAGGGCCGTATGGCTACACCTTC
D gene: .
clone size: .
V gene: TRBV25-1
J gene: TRBJ1-2

CDR3 protein: CASSFGQGQETQYF
CDR3 DNA: TGTGCCAGCAGCTTTGGGCAGGGACAAGAGACCCAGTACTTC
D gene: .
clone size: .
V gene: TRBV5-6
J gene: TRBJ2-5

CDR3 protein: CASSIVNPMGNSPLHF
CDR3 DNA: TGTGCCAGTAGTATAGTGAATCCGATGGGCAATTCACCCCTCCACTTT
D gene: .
clone size: .
V gene: TRBV19
J gene: TRBJ1-6

CDR3 protein: CASSLGTTDTQYF
CDR3 DNA: TGCGCCAGCAGCTTGGGCACTACAGATACGCAGTATTTT
D gene: .
clone size: .
V gene: TRBV5-1
J gene: TRBJ2-3

CDR3 protein: CASTLRQGNYGYTF
CDR3 DNA: TGTGCCAGTACCCTTCGACAGGGGAACTATGGCTACACCTTC
D gene: TRBD1
clone size: once
V gene: TRBV19
J gene: TRBJ1-2

CDR3 protein: CASNRNRDDEKLFF
CDR3 DNA: TGTGCCAGCAACCGAAATAGGGACGATGAAAAACTGTTTTTT
D gene: .
clone size: .
V gene: TRBV6-5
J gene: TRBJ1-4

CDR3 protein: CATSSLRGGSNQPQHF
CDR3 DNA: TGTGCCACCAGCAGCCTCAGGGGTGGGAGCAATCAGCCCCAGCATTTT
D gene: .
clone size: .
V gene: TRBV15
J gene: TRBJ1-5